Sequencing of this T cell receptor beta chain was carried out in a study of blood T cell repertoires in COVID-19. Patients in Seattle were enrolled during active infection, then followed longitudinally. The V gene lost 3 bases and the J gene lost 0 bases, with 12 bases spanning the gap. Germline-derived CDR1 and CDR2 are SGHNT and YENEEA. The CDR3 length is 16 residues. Source study methods: Reference gene primer amplification gave estimated nucleated cell counts. The protocol was immunoSEQ multiplex PCR, while the TCRdb copy is restricted to in-frame clones and leaves out a portion. The V and J calls and clone size were taken over from that table, and D and trimming were inferred from the DNA. The table includes some 230,000 clones, roughly nine tenths detected once. This clone was seen a few times.

The origin of this receptor is a woman aged 50 to 60 with COVID-19, enrolled during active disease. This chain links TRBV11-3 with TRBJ1-3; weak D call: TRBD1 (6 bases). Sequencing was done on a sample of peripheral blood. The CDR3 DNA sequence: TGTGCCAGCAGCTTCAGGGGCGGTTCCTCTGGAAACACCATATATTTT. This translates into CASSFRGGSSGNTIYF.